Listed below are T cell receptor beta chains from one sample, sequenced in a study of a mutant IDH1 vaccine in newly diagnosed glioma. Profiling relied on immunoSEQ multiplex PCR, and the TCRdb table lists in-frame clones only, not all of them. The sample contains fewer than 45,000 clones, roughly 80% of which appear only once. The source was PBMCs, collected from a glioma patient treated with radiotherapy, temozolomide or both. These receptor sequences come from a man aged 35 to 55 with glioma. Some clones in this sample may be carry-over from other donors' samples. Each CDR3 is given with its conserved first and last residue. A D gene is named only where the DNA matches it firmly. Some rows mark clone size as missing; the rest say once, few, many or name a class of expanded clone.

len	j_gene	abundance	d_gene	v_gene	CDR3aa	CDR3nt
16	TRBJ2-7	-	TRBD2	TRBV5-6	CASSLSLAGDRYEQYF	TGTGCCAGCAGCTTATCCTTAGCGGGGGATCGTTACGAGCAGTACTTC
13	TRBJ1-1	-	-	TRBV2	CASSEALRVRAFF	TGTGCCAGCAGTGAAGCGTTAAGGGTTAGGGCTTTCTTT
13	TRBJ1-1	-	-	TRBV6-4	CASSQGRSTEAFF	TGTGCCAGCAGCCAGGGTCGTAGCACTGAAGCTTTCTTT
16	TRBJ2-2	-	TRBD1	TRBV28	CASSPSGTGATGELFF	TGTGCCAGCAGTCCGTCCGGGACAGGGGCCACCGGGGAGCTGTTTTTT
13	TRBJ1-2	-	TRBD1	TRBV9	CASSAGQLYGYTF	TGTGCCAGCAGCGCGGGACAGCTCTATGGCTACACCTTC
11	TRBJ1-4	medium-sized	-	TRBV20-1	CSARGIEKLFF	TGCAGTGCTAGGGGGATCGAAAAACTGTTTTTT
11	TRBJ1-2	-	-	TRBV7-9	CASSLGPGYTF	TGTGCCAGCAGCTTAGGGCCTGGCTACACCTTC
13	TRBJ1-1	few	-	TRBV5-1	CASSWSTNTEAFF	TGCGCCAGCAGCTGGTCAACGAACACTGAAGCTTTCTTT
12	TRBJ2-5	-	-	TRBV10-2	CASSEGFLTQYF	TGCGCCAGCAGTGAGGGGTTTTTGACCCAGTACTTC
18	TRBJ1-2	-	-	TRBV7-8	CASSLAHTVPTDFYGYTF	TGTGCCAGCAGCTTAGCCCATACCGTTCCGACGGATTTTTATGGCTACACCTTC